Following are 23 T cell receptor beta chains from one sample sequenced in a study of post-analysis software for immune sequencing data. Points from the study as a whole: When patients were compared with controls, about five TRBV segments were more frequent, TRBV5-6, TRBV5-1 and TRBV20-1 among them.

Unique molecular identifiers were built into the TCR beta cDNA libraries. TCRdb ran MiXCR on the PCR reads and lists one entry per CDR3 protein. The data contain more than 500,000 distinct CDR3 sequences, approximately 34% of them singletons. For these TCRs, the target antigens are not known. Sequenced: blood. Receptors were obtained from a girl aged 2 to 17 with multiple sclerosis.

The chain is built from TRBV7-3 and TRBJ1-2; tentative D call: TRBD1 (5 bases). The CDR3 length is 15 residues. Germline CDR1 and CDR2: SGHTA and FQGTGA. Trimming shortened V by 5 bases and J by 4 bases, and 17 bases separated the two germline ends. The CDR3 spells CASSPNPDSSYGYTF. DNA of the CDR3: TGTGCCAGCAGCCCAAACCCCGACAGCTCCTATGGCTACACCTTC.

There are a few counts of this clonotype. The rearrangement uses TRBV11-2 and TRBJ1-2; the match to TRBD1 covers 10 bases. The CDR3 is 15 residues long. Germline-derived CDR1 and CDR2 are SGHAT and FQNNGV. Losses at the gene ends were 5 bases for V and 5 bases for J; bases not matched to a gene: 8. CDR3 sequence (DNA): TGTGCCAGCAGCCTACTGGACAGGGGGAATTATGGCTACACCTTC. Translating it yields CASSLLDRGNYGYTF.

The chain uses TRBV7-9 and TRBJ1-2, with 7 nucleotides matching TRBD1. The CDR3 is 18 amino acids. Trimming at V came to 5 bases and at J to 0 bases, leaving 15 bases not matched to a gene. In germline, CDR1 is SEHNR, CDR2 FQNEAQ (reference sequence). The CDR3 DNA is TGTGCCAGCAGCCCCAGTGAAACAGGGGCCATAGCTAACTATGGCTACACCTTC. Protein product: CASSPSETGAIANYGYTF. Together with reference TRBV7-9 and TRBJ1-2, the CDR3 gives the full variable domain: DTGVSQNPRHKITKRGQNVTFRCDPISEHNRLYWYRQTLGQGPEFLTYFQNEAQLEKSRLLSDRFSAERPKGSFSTLEIQRTEQGDSAMYLCASSPSETGAIANYGYTFGSGTRLTVV.

The gene calls are TRBV2 and TRBJ2-1; D is undetermined. The CDR3 is 15 amino acids. Trimming shortened V by 8 bases and J by 0 bases, and 14 bases separated the two germline ends. Germline V gives CDR1 SNHLY, CDR2 FYNNEI. CDR3 sequence: CASLLDASSYNEQFF. CDR3 nucleotide sequence: TGTGCCAGCCTCCTGGACGCAAGCTCCTACAATGAGCAGTTCTTC.

The CDR3: CASSGSGGGLETQYF. The CDR3 region has the DNA TGTGCCAGCAGTGGTAGCGGGGGAGGGTTAGAGACCCAGTACTTC. The chain has TRBV12-3 or TRBV12-4 and TRBJ2-5; 9 bases fit TRBD2. The CDR3 covers 15 residues. J lost 4 bases, V lost 5 bases, and 8 bases had no gene match.

The gene calls are TRBV29-1 and TRBJ2-3; no definite D call. The V end was cut by 3 bases, the J end by 1 base, with 5 bases between. The germline gives CDR1 SQVTM, CDR2 ANQGSEA. The length of the CDR3 is 12 residues. This CDR3 is CSVEIGTDTQYF. The CDR3 DNA is TGCAGCGTTGAGATAGGCACAGATACGCAGTATTTT.

CDR3 sequence reads: CSASLPASGGDEETQYF. The CDR3 nucleotides are TGCAGTGCCAGTCTACCTGCTAGTGGGGGGGACGAAGAGACCCAGTACTTC. V is TRBV20-1 and J is TRBJ2-5, with 7 bases that match TRBD2. CDR1 is DFQATT, CDR2 SNEGSKA, per germline (reference sequence). The ends lost 6 bases at V and 3 bases at J; junction bases unmatched: 19. The CDR3 length is 17 residues.

This clonotype is a singleton in its sample. This chain links TRBV20-1 with TRBJ2-5, with D possibly being TRBD2 (5 bases). The CDR3 has 13 residues. CDR1 and CDR2 (germline): DFQATT, SNEGSKA (reference sequence). V dropped 1 base and J dropped 5 bases, with 11 bases sitting between them. Here the CDR3 reads CSARGRGPETQYF. As DNA, the CDR3 is TGCAGTGCTAGAGGAAGAGGGCCGGAGACCCAGTACTTC.

This chain uses TRBV20-1 with TRBJ1-1; D perhaps matches TRBD1 (5 bases). CDR1 is DFQATT, CDR2 SNEGSKA, per germline (reference sequence). V lost 5 bases and J lost 0, with 16 bases in between. CDR3 length: 15 amino acids. In DNA, the CDR3 is TGCAGTGCTCACGACAGAGACTTCATGAACACTGAAGCTTTCTTT. Translated, it gives CSAHDRDFMNTEAFF.

This clonotype appeared a few times. The rearrangement links TRBV29-1 to TRBJ2-7; no reliable D call. The CDR3 has 11 amino acids. With 1 base removed from V and 4 bases from J, the gap between germline ends came to 5 bases. Germline CDR1 reads SQVTM; CDR2 reads ANQGSEA. The CDR3 is CSVEALYEQYF. The CDR3 DNA sequence: TGCAGCGTTGAAGCTCTTTACGAGCAGTACTTC.

This clonotype was recorded a few times. The gene calls are TRBV6-5 and TRBJ1-5; D is undetermined. This CDR3 has 16 residues. The germline gives CDR1 MNHEY, CDR2 SVGAGI. V was shortened by 7 bases and J by 2 bases, with 18 bases between the two germline ends. The CDR3 coding sequence is TGTGCCAGCAAAGCCATGTCGATTGAAGGCAATCAGCCCCAGCATTTT. Protein product: CASKAMSIEGNQPQHF.

Regarding this clonotype: One end of the junction varies from germline; a read error may be responsible. The chain employs TRBV10-3 and TRBJ2-1, with 7 bases identical to TRBD2. This CDR3 region has 15 residues. Germline V gene lookup returns CDR1 ENHRY and CDR2 SYGVKD. CDR3 nucleotides: TGTGCCACCAGTGAATCAGATCGGGGGAGGGATGAGCAGTTCTTC. Its translation is CATSESDRGRDEQFF.

The chain carries TRBV10-3 and TRBJ2-3; 13 bases match TRBD2. With V trimmed by 4 bases and J by 4 bases, 5 bases remained unmatched. The CDR3 sequence is 16 residues long. In germline, CDR1 is ENHRY, CDR2 SYGVKD. CDR3 region: CAISGPTSGGPDTQYF. The CDR3 bases are TGTGCCATCAGTGGCCCGACTAGCGGGGGGCCAGATACGCAGTATTTT.

This clonotype showed up just a few times. This chain connects TRBV5-6 to TRBJ2-1, with TRBD1 matching 7 bases. Germline trimming cut 4 bases from V and 0 bases from J; bases unmatched to any gene: 4. The CDR3 length is 15 residues. Germline V CDR1 and CDR2: SGHDT, YYEEEE. CDR3 protein: CASSETGYSYNEQFF. CDR3 DNA: TGTGCCAGCAGCGAGACAGGGTACTCCTACAATGAGCAGTTCTTC.

In this sample, this clonotype turned up a few times. V gene TRBV11-2 combines with J gene TRBJ2-5, with D maybe TRBD1 (6 bases). V gave up 8 bases and J gave up 0 bases, with 10 bases separating them. This CDR3 is 13 amino acids long. Germline assignment: CDR1 SGHAT and CDR2 FQNNGV. In DNA, the CDR3 is TGTGCCAGCGGCAGGGACAACCAAGAGACCCAGTACTTC. Translated: CASGRDNQETQYF.

DNA of the CDR3: TGTGCCATCAGTGAGACAGACCAAGAGACCCAGTACTTC. It codes for CAISETDQETQYF. This chain links TRBV10-3 with TRBJ2-5; D is uncertain. The V gene lost 2 bases and the J gene lost 0 bases, with 4 bases spanning the gap. Germline lookup yields CDR1 ENHRY and CDR2 SYGVKD. There are 13 residues in the CDR3.

The chain links TRBV20-1 to TRBJ1-2; D is unresolved. V gave up 0 bases and J gave up 2 bases, with 13 bases separating them. This CDR3 is 15 amino acids long. Per germline, CDR1 DFQATT and CDR2 SNEGSKA (reference sequence). CDR3 DNA sequence: TGCAGTGCTAGAGATCACGGTCCTCGAAACTATGGCTACACCTTC. Protein: CSARDHGPRNYGYTF.

The chain links TRBV20-1 to TRBJ1-2; no reliable D call. Looked up from germline, CDR1 is DFQATT and CDR2 is SNEGSKA (reference sequence). Trimming stripped 3 bases from V and 4 bases from J, with 9 bases between. This CDR3 has 12 residues. CDR3 region: CSASQASYGYTF. The DNA for the CDR3 is TGCAGTGCTAGCCAGGCCTCCTATGGCTACACCTTC.

The V call is TRBV25-1, the J call TRBJ2-1, with D perhaps matching TRBD1 (6 bases). V shed 8 bases and J shed 12 bases, with 29 bases lying between them. Germline V lookup: CDR1 MGHDK, CDR2 SYGVNS. The CDR3 loop spans 16 amino acids. The CDR3 here is CASPPWGRIRLYVQFF. DNA of the CDR3: TGTGCCAGCCCTCCTTGGGGGCGCATACGTCTCTATGTGCAGTTCTTC.

The CDR3 region is CASSALAGRITDTQYF. CDR3 coding DNA: TGTGCCAGCAGCGCACTAGCGGGGAGGATCACAGATACGCAGTATTTT. The J gene is TRBJ2-3, the V gene TRBV9; 10 nucleotides line up with TRBD2. In germline, CDR1 is SGDLS, CDR2 YYNGEE. Trimming at V came to 3 bases and at J to 2 bases, leaving 6 bases not matched to a gene. The CDR3 length is 16 residues.

CDR3 sequence reads: CARTGGLNEQYF. CDR3 in DNA: TGTGCCAGAACAGGGGGCTTGAACGAGCAGTACTTC. The chain carries TRBV6-2 or TRBV6-3 and TRBJ2-7; 9 nucleotides match TRBD1. This CDR3 is 12 amino acids long. Looked up from germline, CDR1 is MNHEY and CDR2 is SVGEGT. The V gene end was trimmed by 9 bases and the J gene end by 5 bases; junction bases not matched to a gene: 5.

This clonotype was observed a few times. The V gene is TRBV20-1, the J gene TRBJ1-2; D may be TRBD1 (5 bases). Deletions cut 5 bases from V and 2 bases from J, with 18 bases between. This CDR3 comprises 15 residues. Germline V gene sequence: CDR1 DFQATT, CDR2 SNEGSKA (reference sequence). Here the CDR3 reads CSASESIRDNYGYTF. Here the CDR3 DNA reads TGCAGTGCTTCCGAATCGATCAGGGACAACTATGGCTACACCTTC.

This clonotype has just a few counts. CDR3 residues: CASSQASGSADTQYF. The CDR3 bases are TGTGCCAGCAGCCAAGCTAGCGGGTCGGCAGATACGCAGTATTTT. This chain links TRBV3-1 with TRBJ2-3; the match to TRBD2 covers 8 bases. The CDR3 is 15 amino acids. The germline CDR1 and CDR2 sequences are LGHDT and YNNKEL (reference sequence). V trimming: 1 base; J trimming: 4 bases; junction bases outside the gene matches: 4.